This T cell receptor beta chain was documented in a study of spatial heterogeneity in lung cancer. Study-wide results and caveats: Tumors with more nonsynonymous mutations had more expanded intratumoral alpha and beta TCRs.

This CDR3 has 15 residues. Per the germline V gene, CDR1 is SEHNR and CDR2 is FQNEAQ (reference sequence). Deletions cut 5 bases from V and 0 bases from J, with 8 bases between. Regarding time point: sample taken at primary tumor resection. Unsorted samples of tumor, nontumor lung or frozen PBMC had their whole RNA sequenced. To note about this clonotype: The antigen remains unidentified.

From the 5' RACE reads, TCRdb called clonotypes with MiXCR, one entry per CDR3 protein. Of over 25,000 distinct CDR3 sequences listed, under 8.5% are singletons. J is TRBJ2-6 and V is TRBV7-9; unclear D gene. The receptor was derived from a male donor with early-stage non-small cell lung cancer. The material was lung tumor tissue, obtained at surgery. This chain's CDR3 is CASSHGASGANVLTF. CDR3 bases: TGTGCCAGCAGCCATGGTGCCTCTGGGGCCAACGTCCTGACTTTC.